The clone carrying this T cell receptor (beta chain) occurred a few times. This specimen comes from a study of T cell repertoires in cytomegalovirus infection. The CDR3 sequence is 17 residues long. Germline V gene data show CDR1 as MNHEY and CDR2 as SVGAGI. V lost 7 bases, J lost 0 bases, and 16 bases lay in between. Using its own MiXCR run on the reads, TCRdb lists one record per CDR3 protein. Of 510,000 or so distinct CDR3 sequences listed, about a quarter are singletons. The TCR originated in a human donor in good health (CMV status not recorded). Some clones in this sample may be carry-over from other donors' samples. Material: PBMCs. The gene calls are TRBV6-5 and TRBJ1-6; D unclear. The CDR3 DNA sequence: TGTGCCAGCACCCCCCGGCAGACAAGCTCCTATAATTCACCCCTCCACTTT. It specifies CASTPRQTSSYNSPLHF.